The 5 T cell receptor beta chains below come from one sample, sequenced in a study of T cell responses to AZD1222 COVID-19 vaccine (dated by TCRdb to the early 2020s). Library preparation was by the immunoSEQ multiplex PCR assay. What TCRdb holds here is the immuneACCESS table cut down to in-frame rearrangements. Part of the clones is not present; checked against another copy, under half of the missing clones reflect an unresolved V gene, and the others are unexplained. The sample table contains under 200,000 clones; only one count was recorded for more than 75% of them. The biggest ten clones account for roughly 0.98% of the sample. Taken with the paper, the label for time point translates to: baseline before first vaccination. The source was peripheral blood, collected on day 0 of AZD1222 vaccination. All receptors come from an adult in good health.

Here the CDR3 DNA reads TGTGCCAGCAGCTCCACCACGCATACGCAGTATTTT. Translation gives CASSSTTHTQYF. This sequence joins TRBV7-3 and TRBJ2-3; D unclear. Germline assignment: CDR1 SGHTA and CDR2 FQGTGA. This CDR3 is built from 12 residues. The germline V and J ends were trimmed by 4 bases and 7 bases, with 9 bases remaining between them.

This clone came up a few times. The genes are TRBV6-6 and TRBJ1-5; tentative D call: TRBD1 (5 bases). There are 15 residues in the CDR3. Deletions cut 6 bases from V and 1 base from J, with 13 bases between. Germline CDR1 reads MNHNY; CDR2 reads SVGAGI (reference sequence). The CDR3 bases are TGTGCCAGCAGCTCCGGGGCCTTAAGCAATCAGCCCCAGCATTTT. It codes for CASSSGALSNQPQHF.

The chain links TRBV3-1 (or the pseudogene TRBV3-2) to TRBJ2-1; D gene ambiguous. V lost 2 bases and J 9 bases, leaving 5 bases between the germline ends. The CDR3 has 11 amino acids. Germline V lookup: CDR1 LGHDT, CDR2 YNNKEL (reference sequence). This CDR3 is CASSQLGEQFF. The CDR3 nucleotides read TGTGCCAGCAGCCAACTGGGTGAGCAGTTCTTC.

The J gene is TRBJ1-5, the V gene TRBV12-3 or TRBV12-4; no clear D gene. V lost 6 bases and J 4 bases, leaving 10 bases between the germline ends. This CDR3 contains 13 residues. This chain's CDR3 is CASSYLPNQPQHF. In DNA form, the CDR3 reads TGTGCCAGCAGCTATCTCCCAAATCAGCCCCAGCATTTT.

The J gene is TRBJ2-7, the V gene TRBV14, with D maybe TRBD1 (6 bases). Germline CDR1 reads SGHDN; CDR2 reads FVKESK. V lost 2 bases and J lost 0, with 8 bases in between. This CDR3 region has 14 residues. The CDR3 here is CASSQLGGSYEQYF. The CDR3 DNA sequence: TGTGCCAGCAGCCAACTAGGGGGCTCCTACGAGCAGTACTTC.